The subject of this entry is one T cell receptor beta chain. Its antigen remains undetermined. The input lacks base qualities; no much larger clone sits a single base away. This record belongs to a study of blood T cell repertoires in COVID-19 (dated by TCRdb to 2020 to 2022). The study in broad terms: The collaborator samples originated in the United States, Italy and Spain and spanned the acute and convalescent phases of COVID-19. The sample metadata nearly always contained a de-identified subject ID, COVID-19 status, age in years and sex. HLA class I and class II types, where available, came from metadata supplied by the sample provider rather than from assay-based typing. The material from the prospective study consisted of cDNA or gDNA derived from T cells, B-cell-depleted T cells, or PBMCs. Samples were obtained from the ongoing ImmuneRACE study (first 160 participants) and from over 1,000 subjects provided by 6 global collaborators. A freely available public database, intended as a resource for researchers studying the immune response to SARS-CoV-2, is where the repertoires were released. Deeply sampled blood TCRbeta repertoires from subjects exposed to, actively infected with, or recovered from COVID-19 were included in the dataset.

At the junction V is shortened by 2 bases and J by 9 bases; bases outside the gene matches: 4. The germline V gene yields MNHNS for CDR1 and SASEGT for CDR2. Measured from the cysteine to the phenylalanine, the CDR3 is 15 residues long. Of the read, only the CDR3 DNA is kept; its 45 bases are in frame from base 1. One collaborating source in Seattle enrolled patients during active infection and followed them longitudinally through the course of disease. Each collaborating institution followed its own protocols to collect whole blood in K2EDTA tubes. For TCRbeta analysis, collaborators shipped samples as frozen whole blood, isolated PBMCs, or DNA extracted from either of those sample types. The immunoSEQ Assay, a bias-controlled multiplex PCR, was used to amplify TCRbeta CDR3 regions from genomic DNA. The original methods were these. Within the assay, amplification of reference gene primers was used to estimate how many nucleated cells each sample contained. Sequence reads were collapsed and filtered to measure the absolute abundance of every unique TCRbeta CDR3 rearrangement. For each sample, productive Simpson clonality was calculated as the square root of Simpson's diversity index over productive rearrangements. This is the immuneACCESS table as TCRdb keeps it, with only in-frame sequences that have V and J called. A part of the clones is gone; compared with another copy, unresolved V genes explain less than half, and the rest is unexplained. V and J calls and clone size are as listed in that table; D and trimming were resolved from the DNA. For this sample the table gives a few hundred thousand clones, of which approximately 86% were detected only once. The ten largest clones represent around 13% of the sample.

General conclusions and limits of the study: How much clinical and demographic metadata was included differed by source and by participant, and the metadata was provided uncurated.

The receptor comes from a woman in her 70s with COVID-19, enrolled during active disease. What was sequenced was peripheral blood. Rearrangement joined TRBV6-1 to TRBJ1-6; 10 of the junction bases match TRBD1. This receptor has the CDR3 CASSEIDRGLSPLHF. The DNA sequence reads TGTGCCAGCAGTGAAATCGACAGGGGGCTTTCACCCCTCCACTTT.